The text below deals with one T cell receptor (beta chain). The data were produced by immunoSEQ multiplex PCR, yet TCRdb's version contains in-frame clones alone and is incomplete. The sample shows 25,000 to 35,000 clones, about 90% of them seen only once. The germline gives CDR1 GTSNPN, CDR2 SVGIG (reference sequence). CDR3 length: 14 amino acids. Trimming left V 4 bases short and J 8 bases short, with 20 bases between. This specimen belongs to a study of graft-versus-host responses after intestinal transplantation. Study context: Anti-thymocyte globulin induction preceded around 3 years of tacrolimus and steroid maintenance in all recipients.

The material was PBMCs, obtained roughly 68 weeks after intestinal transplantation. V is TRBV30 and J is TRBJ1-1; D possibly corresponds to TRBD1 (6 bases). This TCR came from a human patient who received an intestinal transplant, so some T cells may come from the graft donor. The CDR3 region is CAWNSGRTGFEAFF. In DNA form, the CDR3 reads TGTGCCTGGAATTCGGGGCGAACAGGGTTCGAAGCTTTCTTT.